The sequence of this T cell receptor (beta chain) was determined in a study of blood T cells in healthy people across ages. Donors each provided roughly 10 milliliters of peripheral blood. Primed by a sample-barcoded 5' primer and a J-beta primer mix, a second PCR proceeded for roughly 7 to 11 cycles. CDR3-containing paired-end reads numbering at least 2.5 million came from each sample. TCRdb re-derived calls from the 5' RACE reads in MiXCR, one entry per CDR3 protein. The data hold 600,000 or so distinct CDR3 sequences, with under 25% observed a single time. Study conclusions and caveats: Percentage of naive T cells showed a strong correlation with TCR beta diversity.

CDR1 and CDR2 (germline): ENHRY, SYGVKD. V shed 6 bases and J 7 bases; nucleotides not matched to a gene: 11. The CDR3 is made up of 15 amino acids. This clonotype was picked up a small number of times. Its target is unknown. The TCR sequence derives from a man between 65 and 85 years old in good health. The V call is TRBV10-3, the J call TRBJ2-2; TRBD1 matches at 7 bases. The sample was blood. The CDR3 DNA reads TGTGCCATCAGGGCCCTCGACAGGGCTGGCGGGGAGCTGTTTTTT. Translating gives CAIRALDRAGGELFF.